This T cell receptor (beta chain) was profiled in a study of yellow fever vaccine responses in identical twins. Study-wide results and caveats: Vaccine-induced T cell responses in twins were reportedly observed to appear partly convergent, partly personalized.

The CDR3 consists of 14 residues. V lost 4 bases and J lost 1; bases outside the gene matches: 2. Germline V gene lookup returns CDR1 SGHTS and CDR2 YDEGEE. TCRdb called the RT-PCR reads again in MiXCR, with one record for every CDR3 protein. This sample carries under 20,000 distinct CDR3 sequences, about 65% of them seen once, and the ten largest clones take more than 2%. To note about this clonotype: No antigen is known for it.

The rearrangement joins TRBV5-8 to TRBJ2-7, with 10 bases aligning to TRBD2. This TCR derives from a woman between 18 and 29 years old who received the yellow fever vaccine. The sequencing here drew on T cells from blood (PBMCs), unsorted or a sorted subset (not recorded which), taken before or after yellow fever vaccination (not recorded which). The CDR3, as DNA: TGTGCCAGCAGCCTTAGCGGGAGGTCCTACGAGCAGTACTTC. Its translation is CASSLSGRSYEQYF.